The 7 T cell receptor beta chains given below trace back to one sample, sequenced in a study of PD-1 and CTLA-4 blockade in melanoma. Produced via immunoSEQ multiplex PCR; TCRdb's table is partial and in-frame only. This repertoire shows roughly 16,000 clones, about 69% found once; its top ten account for more than 15%. The sequencing here drew on CD8+ T cells from peripheral blood, taken before anti-PD-1 treatment. All receptors derive from a human donor with melanoma.

The V and J genes are TRBV27 and TRBJ2-5; D uncertain. The CDR3 contains 15 residues. The V end lost 3 bases, the J end lost 4 bases, and 15 bases lay between the germline ends. The germline V gene encodes CDR1 MNHEY and CDR2 SMNVEV (reference sequence). The CDR3 loop is CASSFSMGFLETQYF. The CDR3 DNA follows: TGTGCCAGCAGTTTTTCAATGGGATTTTTAGAGACCCAGTACTTC.

The chain has TRBV20-1 and TRBJ1-2; D ambiguous. Per germline, CDR1 DFQATT and CDR2 SNEGSKA (reference sequence). The V and J ends lost 2 bases and 3 bases respectively, with 4 bases between them. This CDR3 is built from 11 residues. In DNA, the CDR3 is TGCAGTGCTAGACGGGACTATGGCTACACCTTC. This codes for CSARRDYGYTF.

The chain uses TRBV27 and TRBJ1-1; D is unclear. The germline gives CDR1 MNHEY, CDR2 SMNVEV (reference sequence). Trimming removed 5 bases at V and 2 bases at J, with 12 bases between. The CDR3 consists of 14 residues. CDR3 DNA sequence: TGTGCCAGCAGTCTGGGGAGGGCAAACACTGAAGCTTTCTTT. Translation: CASSLGRANTEAFF.

The chain combines TRBV7-9 with TRBJ2-7; no clear D gene. Trimming left V 5 bases short and J 2 bases short, with 1 base between. The CDR3 has 10 amino acids. The germline V gene encodes CDR1 SEHNR and CDR2 FQNEAQ (reference sequence). The CDR3 nucleotides are TGTGCCAGCAGCACCTACGAGCAGTACTTC. Translated, it gives CASSTYEQYF.

Only a few counts were recorded for this clone. The chain combines TRBV4-1 with TRBJ1-5; possibly TRBD1 for D (5 bases). V was pared by 1 base and J by 3 bases, with 10 bases between. The CDR3 length is 15 residues. Looked up from germline, CDR1 is MGHRA and CDR2 is YSYEKL. CDR3 coding DNA: TGCGCCAGCAGCCAAGTAGCGGGGGACAATCAGCCCCAGCATTTT. Translating gives CASSQVAGDNQPQHF.

V and J are TRBV10-3 and TRBJ2-7, with TRBD1 as a possible D gene (5 bases). The germline CDR1 and CDR2 sequences are ENHRY and SYGVKD. Deletions cut 7 bases from V and 5 bases from J, with 18 bases between. The CDR3 is 14 residues long. In DNA, the CDR3 is TGTGCCATCACCAAGACCGAGACAGAGGACGAGCAGTACTTC. Its translation is CAITKTETEDEQYF.

This chain uses TRBV6-6 with TRBJ1-6; maybe TRBD1 (5 bases). Germline loops: CDR1 MNHNY, CDR2 SVGAGI (reference sequence). The V end lost 4 bases, the J end lost 0 bases, and 7 bases lay between the germline ends. This CDR3 has 15 amino acids. The CDR3 protein is CASSSGFSYNSPLHF. The DNA for the CDR3 is TGTGCCAGCAGTTCAGGGTTCTCCTATAATTCACCCCTCCACTTT.